The T cell receptor (beta chain) described here comes from a study of regulatory T cells in long-lasting Graves disease. The V gene end was trimmed by 4 bases and the J gene end by 5 bases; junction bases not matched to a gene: 8. The CDR3 spans 14 residues. Germline V CDR1 and CDR2: SGHTS, YDEGEE. This clonotype was counted at least ten times. Arm-PCR with iRepertoire HTBI primers amplified the CDR3 regions for these TCR beta libraries. TCRdb ran MiXCR on the multiplex PCR reads and lists one entry per CDR3 protein. The top ten clones hold 20% of a sample with around 360,000 distinct CDR3 sequences, 15% to 20% of them seen once. Time point noted: newly diagnosed GD, antithyroid drugs for less than 3 months. RNA extracted from PBMCs served as the sequencing template. This same sample was also taken into another study, of T cells in Graves' hyperthyroidism and ophthalmopathy.

The rearrangement uses TRBV5-8 and TRBJ1-2, with TRBD1 matching 7 bases. The source of this sequence is a woman younger than 35 with Graves disease. The starting material was peripheral blood mononuclear cells (PBMCs), obtained at new diagnosis, from a patient treated with antithyroid drugs. CDR3 sequence reads: CASSPRQGRYGYTF. CDR3 nucleotide sequence: TGTGCCAGCAGCCCTCGACAGGGTCGGTATGGCTACACCTTC. The entire variable domain, with the rest obtained from reference TRBV5-8 and TRBJ1-2, is as follows: EAGVTQSPTHLIKTRGQQATLRCSPISGHTSVYWYQQALGLGLQFLLWYDEGEERNRGNFPPRFSGRQFPNYSSELNVNALELEDSALYLCASSPRQGRYGYTFGSGTRLTVV.